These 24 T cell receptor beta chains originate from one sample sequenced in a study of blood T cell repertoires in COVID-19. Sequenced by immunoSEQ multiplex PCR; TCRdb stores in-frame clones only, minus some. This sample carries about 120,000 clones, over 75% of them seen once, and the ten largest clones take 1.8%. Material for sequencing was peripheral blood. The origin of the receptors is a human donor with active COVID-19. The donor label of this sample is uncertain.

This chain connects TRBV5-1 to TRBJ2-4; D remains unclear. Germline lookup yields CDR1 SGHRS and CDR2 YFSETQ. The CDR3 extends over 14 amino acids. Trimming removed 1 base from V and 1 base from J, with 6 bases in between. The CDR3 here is CASSLTQAKNIQYF. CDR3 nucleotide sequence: TGCGCCAGCAGCTTGACACAGGCCAAAAACATTCAGTACTTC.

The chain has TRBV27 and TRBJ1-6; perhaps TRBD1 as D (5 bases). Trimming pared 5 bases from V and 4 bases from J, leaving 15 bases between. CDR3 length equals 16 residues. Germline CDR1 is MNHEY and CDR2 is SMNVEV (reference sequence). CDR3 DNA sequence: TGTGCCAGCAGTCCGGACAAAGGGTTATATAATTCACCCCTCCACTTT. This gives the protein CASSPDKGLYNSPLHF.

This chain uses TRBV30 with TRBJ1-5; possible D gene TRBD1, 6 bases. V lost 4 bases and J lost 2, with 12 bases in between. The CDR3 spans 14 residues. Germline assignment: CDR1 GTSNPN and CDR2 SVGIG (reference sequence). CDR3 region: CAWNLQGGNQPQHF. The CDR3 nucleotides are TGTGCCTGGAACCTACAGGGAGGCAATCAGCCCCAGCATTTT.

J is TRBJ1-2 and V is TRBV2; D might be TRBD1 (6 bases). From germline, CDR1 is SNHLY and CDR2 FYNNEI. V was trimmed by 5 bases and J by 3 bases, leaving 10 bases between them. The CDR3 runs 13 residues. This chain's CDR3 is CASSSDSDYGYTF. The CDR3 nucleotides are TGTGCCAGCAGTTCGGACAGCGACTATGGCTACACCTTC.

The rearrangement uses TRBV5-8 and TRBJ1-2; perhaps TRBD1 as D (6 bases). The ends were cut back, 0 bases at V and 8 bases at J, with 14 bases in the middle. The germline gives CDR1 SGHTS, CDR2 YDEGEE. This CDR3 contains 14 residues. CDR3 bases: TGTGCCAGCAGCTTGGCTTGGACAGAATTCGGCTACACCTTC. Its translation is CASSLAWTEFGYTF.

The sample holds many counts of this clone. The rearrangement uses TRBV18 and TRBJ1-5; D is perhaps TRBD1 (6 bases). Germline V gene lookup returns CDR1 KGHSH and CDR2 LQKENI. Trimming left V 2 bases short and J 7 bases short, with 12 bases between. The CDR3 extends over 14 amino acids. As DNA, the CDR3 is TGTGCCAGCTCACCAGTTGGGGGCAGCCAGCCCCAGCATTTT. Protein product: CASSPVGGSQPQHF.

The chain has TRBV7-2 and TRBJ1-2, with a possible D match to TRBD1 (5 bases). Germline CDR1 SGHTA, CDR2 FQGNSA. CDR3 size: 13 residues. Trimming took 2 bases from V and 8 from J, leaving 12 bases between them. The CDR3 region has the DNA TGTGCCAGCAGCTTACATCGGGCAGGGGGCTACACCTTC. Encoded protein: CASSLHRAGGYTF.

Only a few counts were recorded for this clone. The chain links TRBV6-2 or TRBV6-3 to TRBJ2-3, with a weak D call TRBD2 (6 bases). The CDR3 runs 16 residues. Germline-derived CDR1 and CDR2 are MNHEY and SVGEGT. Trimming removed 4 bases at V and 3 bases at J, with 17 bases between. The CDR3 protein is CASSSGPWRGTDTQYF. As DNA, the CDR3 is TGTGCCAGCAGTTCAGGGCCTTGGAGGGGAACAGATACGCAGTATTTT.

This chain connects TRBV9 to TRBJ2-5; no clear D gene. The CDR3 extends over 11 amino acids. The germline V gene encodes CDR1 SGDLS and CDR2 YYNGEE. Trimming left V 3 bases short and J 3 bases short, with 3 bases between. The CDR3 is CASSAEETQYF. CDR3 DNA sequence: TGTGCCAGCAGCGCCGAAGAGACCCAGTACTTC. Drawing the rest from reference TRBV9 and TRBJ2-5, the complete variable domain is DSGVTQTPKHLITATGQRVTLRCSPRSGDLSVYWYQQSLDQGLQFLIQYYNGEERAKGNILERFSAQQFPDLHSELNLSSLELGDSALYFCASSAEETQYFGPGTRLLVL.

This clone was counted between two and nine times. CDR3 sequence reads: CASSLVGPNTGELFF. CDR3 sequence (DNA): TGTGCCAGCAGCTTAGTTGGGCCGAACACCGGGGAGCTGTTTTTT. This rearrangement joins TRBV7-9 to TRBJ2-2, with D unresolved. The CDR3 contains 15 residues. V lost 1 base and J lost 0, with 6 bases in between. CDR1 and CDR2 from the germline V gene are SEHNR and FQNEAQ (reference sequence). Filled out from reference TRBV7-9 and TRBJ2-2, the complete variable domain reads DTGVSQNPRHKITKRGQNVTFRCDPISEHNRLYWYRQTLGQGPEFLTYFQNEAQLEKSRLLSDRFSAERPKGSFSTLEIQRTEQGDSAMYLCASSLVGPNTGELFFGEGSRLTVL.

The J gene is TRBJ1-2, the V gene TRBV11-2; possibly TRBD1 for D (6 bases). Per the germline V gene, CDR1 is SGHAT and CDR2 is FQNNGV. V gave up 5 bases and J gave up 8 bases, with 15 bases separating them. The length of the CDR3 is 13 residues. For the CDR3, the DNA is TGTGCCAGCAGCCCAGGGGCAGGGGTAGGCTACACCTTC. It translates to CASSPGAGVGYTF.

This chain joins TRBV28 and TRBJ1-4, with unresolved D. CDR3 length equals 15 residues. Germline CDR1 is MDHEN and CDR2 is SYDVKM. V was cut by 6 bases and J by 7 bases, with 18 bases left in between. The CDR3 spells CASSIRVVPGEKLFF. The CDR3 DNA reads TGTGCCAGCAGCATCCGAGTGGTCCCGGGTGAAAAACTGTTTTTT.

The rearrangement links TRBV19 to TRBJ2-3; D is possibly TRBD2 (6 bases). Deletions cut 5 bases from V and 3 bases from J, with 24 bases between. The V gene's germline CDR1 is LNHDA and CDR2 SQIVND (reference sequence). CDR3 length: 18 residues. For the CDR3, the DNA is TGTGCCAGTAGTGTGGACCTCAGGAGAAGGGAGGTAACAGATACGCAGTATTTT. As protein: CASSVDLRRREVTDTQYF.

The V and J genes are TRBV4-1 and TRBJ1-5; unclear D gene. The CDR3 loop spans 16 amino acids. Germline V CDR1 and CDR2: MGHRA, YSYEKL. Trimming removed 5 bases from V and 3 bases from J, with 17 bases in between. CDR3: CASSVEAFMVNQPQHF. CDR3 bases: TGCGCCAGCAGCGTAGAGGCATTCATGGTCAATCAGCCCCAGCATTTT.

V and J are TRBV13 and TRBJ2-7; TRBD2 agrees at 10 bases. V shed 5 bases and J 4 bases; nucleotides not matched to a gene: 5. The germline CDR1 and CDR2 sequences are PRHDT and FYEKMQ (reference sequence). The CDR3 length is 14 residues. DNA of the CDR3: TGTGCCAGCAGCCCTCGGACTAGCGGATACGAGCAGTACTTC. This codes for CASSPRTSGYEQYF.

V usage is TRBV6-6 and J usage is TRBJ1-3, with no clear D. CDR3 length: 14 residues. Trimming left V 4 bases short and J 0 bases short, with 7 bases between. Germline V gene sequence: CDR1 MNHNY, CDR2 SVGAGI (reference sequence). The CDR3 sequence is CASSSGSSGNTIYF. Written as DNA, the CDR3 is TGTGCCAGCAGTTCGGGGTCCTCTGGAAACACCATATATTTT.

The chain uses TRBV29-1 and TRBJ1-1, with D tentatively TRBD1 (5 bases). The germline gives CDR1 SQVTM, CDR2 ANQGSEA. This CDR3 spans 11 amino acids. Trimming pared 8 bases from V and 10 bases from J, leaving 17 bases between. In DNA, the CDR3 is TGCAGCACCCAACCAGGGATCTTAGCTTTCTTT. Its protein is CSTQPGILAFF.

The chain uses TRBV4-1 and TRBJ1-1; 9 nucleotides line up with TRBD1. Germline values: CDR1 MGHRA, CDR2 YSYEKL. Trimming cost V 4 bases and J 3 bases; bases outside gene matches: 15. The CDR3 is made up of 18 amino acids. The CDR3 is CASSRSRDRVGGYTEAFF. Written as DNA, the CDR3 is TGCGCCAGCAGCCGATCCCGGGACAGGGTTGGGGGGTACACTGAAGCTTTCTTT.

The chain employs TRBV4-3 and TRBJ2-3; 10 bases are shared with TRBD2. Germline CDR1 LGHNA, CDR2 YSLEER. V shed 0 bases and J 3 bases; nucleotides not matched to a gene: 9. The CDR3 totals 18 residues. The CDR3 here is CASSQERAGGPATDTQYF. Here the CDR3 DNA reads TGCGCCAGCAGCCAAGAACGAGCGGGGGGGCCTGCGACAGATACGCAGTATTTT.

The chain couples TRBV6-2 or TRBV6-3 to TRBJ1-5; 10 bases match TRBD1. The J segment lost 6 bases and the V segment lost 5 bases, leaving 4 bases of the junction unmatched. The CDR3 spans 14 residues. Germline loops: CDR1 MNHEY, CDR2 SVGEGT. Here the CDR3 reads CASSDRGRLQPQHF. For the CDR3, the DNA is TGTGCCAGCAGTGACAGGGGGCGTCTTCAGCCCCAGCATTTT.

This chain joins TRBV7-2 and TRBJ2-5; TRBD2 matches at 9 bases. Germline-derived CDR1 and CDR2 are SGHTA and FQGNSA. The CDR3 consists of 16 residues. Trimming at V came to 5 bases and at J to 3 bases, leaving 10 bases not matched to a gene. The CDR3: CASSLIAGASKETQYF. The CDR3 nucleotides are TGTGCCAGCAGCCTGATAGCGGGGGCCTCGAAAGAGACCCAGTACTTC.

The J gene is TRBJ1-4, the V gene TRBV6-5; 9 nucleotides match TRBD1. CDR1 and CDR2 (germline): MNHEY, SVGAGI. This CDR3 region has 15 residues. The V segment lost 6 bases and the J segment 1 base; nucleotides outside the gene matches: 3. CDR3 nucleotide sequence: TGTGCCAGCAGGAACAGGGGGCGAACTAATGAAAAACTGTTTTTT. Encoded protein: CASRNRGRTNEKLFF.

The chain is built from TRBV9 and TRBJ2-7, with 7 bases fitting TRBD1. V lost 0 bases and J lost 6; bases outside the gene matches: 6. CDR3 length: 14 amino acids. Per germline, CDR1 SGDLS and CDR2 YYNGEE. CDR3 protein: CASSVGHPGGEQYF. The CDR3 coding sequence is TGTGCCAGCAGCGTAGGACACCCAGGGGGCGAGCAGTACTTC. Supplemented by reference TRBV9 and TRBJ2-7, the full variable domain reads DSGVTQTPKHLITATGQRVTLRCSPRSGDLSVYWYQQSLDQGLQFLIQYYNGEERAKGNILERFSAQQFPDLHSELNLSSLELGDSALYFCASSVGHPGGEQYFGPGTRLTVT.

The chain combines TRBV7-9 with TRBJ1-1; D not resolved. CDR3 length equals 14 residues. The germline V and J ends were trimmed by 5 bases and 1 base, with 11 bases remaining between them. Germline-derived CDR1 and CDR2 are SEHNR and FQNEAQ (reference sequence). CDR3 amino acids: CASSAGEQNTEAFF. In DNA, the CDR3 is TGTGCCAGCAGCGCTGGGGAGCAGAACACTGAAGCTTTCTTT.